The sequence of this TCR beta chain was determined in a study of shared clonotypes between healthy human individuals. TCRdb's copy holds only in-frame clones and misses some; the assay was immunoSEQ multiplex PCR. The sample carries 450,000 to 500,000 clones, 60% to 80% recorded once. Unsorted material relied on some 85 million PBMCs as the source of genomic DNA. This clone has more than one count but fewer than ten. The germline CDR1 and CDR2 sequences are ENHRY and SYGVKD. Trimming took 6 bases from V and 5 from J; bases not matched to a gene: 9. This CDR3 has 15 amino acids. This clonotype was sampled from a middle-aged woman in good health. Some clones in this sample may be carry-over from other donors' samples. Sequencing used PBMCs. This chain links TRBV10-3 with TRBJ2-5, with 10 bases that match TRBD1. CDR3 loop: CAIRRDRGLGETQYF. CDR3 sequence (DNA): TGTGCCATCAGAAGAGACAGGGGGCTTGGGGAGACCCAGTACTTC.